This T cell receptor (beta chain) was sequenced during a study of siplizumab effects on memory and regulatory T cells. Sequencing was performed with immunoSEQ multiplex PCR; in TCRdb, only in-frame clones are kept and a portion is missing. This table has 3,500 or so clones, around half appearing once. Study-wide results and limits: Roughly 80-96% of proliferating CD4+ or CD8+ clones defied assignment to a naive or memory phenotype.

Germline V gene sequence: CDR1 SGHTA, CDR2 FQGNSA. The CDR3 totals 17 residues. This clone was counted once. Antigen specificity is unknown. One junction end disagrees with the germline gene, perhaps due to a read error. Other nucleotide sequences from this sample produce the same CDR3. Cells of the mixed lymphocyte reaction were cocultured at 37 degrees C for five to seven days. Material for sequencing was CFSE-low (dividing) CD4+ T cells sorted from an allogeneic mixed lymphocyte reaction. This chain joins TRBV7-2 and TRBJ2-1; tentatively, D is TRBD1 or TRBD2 (5 bases each). The receptor was derived from a human donor in good health; the cells came from an allogeneic mixed lymphocyte reaction. The chain's CDR3 is CASSPIWWDRSYNEQFF. As DNA, the CDR3 is TGTGCCAGCAGCCCCATCTGGTGGGACCGATCCTACAACGAGCAGTTCTTC.